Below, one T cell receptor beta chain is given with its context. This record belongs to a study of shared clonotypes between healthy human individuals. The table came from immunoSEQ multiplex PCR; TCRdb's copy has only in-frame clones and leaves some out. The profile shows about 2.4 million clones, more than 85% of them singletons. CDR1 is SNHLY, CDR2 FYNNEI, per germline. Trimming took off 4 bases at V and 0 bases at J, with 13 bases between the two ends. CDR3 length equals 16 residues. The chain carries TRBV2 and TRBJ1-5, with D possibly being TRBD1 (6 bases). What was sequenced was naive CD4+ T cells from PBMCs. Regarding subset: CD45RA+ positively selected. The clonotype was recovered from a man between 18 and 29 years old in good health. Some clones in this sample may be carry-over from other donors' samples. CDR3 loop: CASSGQTGASNQPQHF. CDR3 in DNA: TGTGCCAGCAGTGGACAGACAGGAGCTAGCAATCAGCCCCAGCATTTT.